The text below deals with one T cell receptor beta chain. Its antigen remains unknown. Stated treatment: roughly 11-day PBMC culture with coronavirus spike peptide pools or control peptides (ViraFEST assay). The unexposed donor gave CD4+ T cells before the COVID-19 pandemic (2011-2018). Days 3 and 7 saw half the medium replaced with fresh IL-2 medium. This record belongs to a study of vaccination and CD4 T cells after COVID-19. As for the study in general: As control conditions, cultures were given either a CEFX pool serving as positive control, an HIV-1 Nef pool, or no peptide at all.

The study sequenced cultured CD4+ T cell DNA using the Oncomine TCR Beta short-read assay. TCRdb analysed the PCR reads with MiXCR anew, one entry per CDR3 protein. The sample has roughly 7,600 distinct CDR3 sequences, 39% seen once. The CDR3 consists of 18 residues. CDR1 DFQATT and CDR2 SNEGSKA come from the germline V gene (reference sequence). The V segment lost 6 bases and the J segment 4 bases; nucleotides outside the gene matches: 22. The clonotype was recovered from a human donor in good health. Source material: CD4+ T cells from blood, cultured in vitro. The chain employs TRBV20-1 and TRBJ2-7, with 9 bases lining up with TRBD1. Written as DNA, the CDR3 is TGCAGTGCCCCGCCCGGGACAGGGCCCTCCAAAGGGCTTTACGAGCAGTACTTC. Its translation is CSAPPGTGPSKGLYEQYF.